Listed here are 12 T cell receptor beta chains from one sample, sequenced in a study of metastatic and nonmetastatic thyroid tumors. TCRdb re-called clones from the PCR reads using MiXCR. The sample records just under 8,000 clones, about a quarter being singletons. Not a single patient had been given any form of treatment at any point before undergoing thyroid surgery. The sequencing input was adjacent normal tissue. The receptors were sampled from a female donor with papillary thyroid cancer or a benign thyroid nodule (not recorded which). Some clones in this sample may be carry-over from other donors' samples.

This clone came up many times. The CDR3 here is CSVDRADNTEAFF. CDR3 in DNA: TGCAGCGTTGATAGGGCAGATAACACTGAAGCTTTCTTT. The chain has TRBV29-1 and TRBJ1-1, with D uncertain. This CDR3 is built from 13 residues. CDR1 and CDR2 from the germline V gene are SQVTM and ANQGSEA. The V end lost 3 bases, the J end lost 2 bases, and 10 bases lay between the germline ends.

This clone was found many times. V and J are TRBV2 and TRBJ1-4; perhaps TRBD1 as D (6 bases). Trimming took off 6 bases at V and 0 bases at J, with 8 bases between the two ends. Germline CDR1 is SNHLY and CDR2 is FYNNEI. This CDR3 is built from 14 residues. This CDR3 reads CASRDRSTNEKLFF. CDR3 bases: TGTGCCAGCAGGGACAGATCAACTAATGAAAAACTGTTTTTT.

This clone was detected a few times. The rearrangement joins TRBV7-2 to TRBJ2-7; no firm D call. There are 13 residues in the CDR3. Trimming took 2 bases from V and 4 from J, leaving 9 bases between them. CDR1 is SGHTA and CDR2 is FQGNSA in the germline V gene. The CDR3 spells CASSLIRFYEQYF. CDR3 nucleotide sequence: TGTGCCAGCAGCTTAATACGGTTTTACGAGCAGTACTTC.

CDR3 nucleotide sequence: TGTGCCAGCAGCTTGGCTGGGGGGACCTTCACAGATACGCAGTATTTT. This sequence encodes CASSLAGGTFTDTQYF. This chain connects TRBV5-4 to TRBJ2-3; possibly TRBD2 for D (6 bases). V was pared by 0 bases and J by 2 bases, with 13 bases between. Per the germline V gene, CDR1 is SGHNT and CDR2 is YYREEE (reference sequence). The CDR3 loop spans 16 amino acids. Full variable domain (remainder filled in from reference TRBV5-4 and TRBJ2-3): ETGVTQSPTHLIKTRGQQVTLRCSSQSGHNTVSWYQQALGQGPQFIFQYYREEENGRGNFPPRFSGLQFPNYSSELNVNALELDDSALYLCASSLAGGTFTDTQYFGPGTRLTVL.

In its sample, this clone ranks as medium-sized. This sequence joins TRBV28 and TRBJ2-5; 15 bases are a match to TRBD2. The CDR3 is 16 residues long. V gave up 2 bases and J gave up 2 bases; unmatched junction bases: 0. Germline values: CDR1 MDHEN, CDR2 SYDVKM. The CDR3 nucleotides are TGTGCCAGCAGTTTAGGACTAGCGGGGGGGCAAGAGACCCAGTACTTC. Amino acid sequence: CASSLGLAGGQETQYF.

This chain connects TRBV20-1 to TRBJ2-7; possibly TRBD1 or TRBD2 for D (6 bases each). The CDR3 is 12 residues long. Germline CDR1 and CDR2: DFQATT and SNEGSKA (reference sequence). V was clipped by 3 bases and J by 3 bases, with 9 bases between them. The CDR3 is CSARRGDYEQYF. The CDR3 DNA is TGCAGTGCTAGGAGGGGGGACTACGAGCAGTACTTC.

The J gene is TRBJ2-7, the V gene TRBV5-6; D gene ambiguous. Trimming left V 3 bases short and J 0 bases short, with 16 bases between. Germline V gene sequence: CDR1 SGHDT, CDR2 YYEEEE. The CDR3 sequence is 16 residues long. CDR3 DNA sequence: TGTGCCAGCAGCTCATTGCCGGACCCGACCTCCTACGAGCAGTACTTC. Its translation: CASSSLPDPTSYEQYF. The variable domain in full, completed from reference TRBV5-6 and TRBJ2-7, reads DAGVTQSPTHLIKTRGQQVTLRCSPKSGHDTVSWYQQALGQGPQFIFQYYEEEERQRGNFPDRFSGHQFPNYSSELNVNALLLGDSALYLCASSSLPDPTSYEQYFGPGTRLTVT.

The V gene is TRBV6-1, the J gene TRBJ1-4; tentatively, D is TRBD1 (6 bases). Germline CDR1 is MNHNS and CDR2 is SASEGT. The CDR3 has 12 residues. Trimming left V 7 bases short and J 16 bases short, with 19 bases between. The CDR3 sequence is CASTPQRGVTFF. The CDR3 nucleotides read TGTGCCAGCACCCCTCAAAGGGGGGTTACGTTTTTT.

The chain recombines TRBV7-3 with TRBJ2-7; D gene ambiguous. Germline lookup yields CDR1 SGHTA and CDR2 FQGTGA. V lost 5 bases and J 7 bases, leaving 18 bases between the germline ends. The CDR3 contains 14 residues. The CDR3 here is CASSQDRSYEEQYF. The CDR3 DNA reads TGTGCCAGCAGCCAGGACCGGTCTTATGAGGAGCAGTACTTC.

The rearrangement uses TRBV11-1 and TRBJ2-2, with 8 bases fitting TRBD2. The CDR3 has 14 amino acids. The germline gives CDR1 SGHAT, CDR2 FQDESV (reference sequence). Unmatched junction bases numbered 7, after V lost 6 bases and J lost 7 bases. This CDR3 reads CASRGAGGHGELFF. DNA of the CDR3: TGTGCCAGCAGAGGGGCGGGAGGTCACGGGGAGCTGTTTTTT.

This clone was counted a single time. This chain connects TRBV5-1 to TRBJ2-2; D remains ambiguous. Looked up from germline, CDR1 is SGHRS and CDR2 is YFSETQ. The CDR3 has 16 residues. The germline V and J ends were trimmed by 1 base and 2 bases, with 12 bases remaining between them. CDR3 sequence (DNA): TGCGCCAGCAGCTTGCGATCTAGACCTAACACCGGGGAGCTGTTTTTT. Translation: CASSLRSRPNTGELFF.

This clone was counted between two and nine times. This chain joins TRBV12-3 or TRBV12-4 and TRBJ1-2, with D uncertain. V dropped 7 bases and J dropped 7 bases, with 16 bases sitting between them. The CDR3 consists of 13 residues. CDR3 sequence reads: CASTVVGEGGYTF. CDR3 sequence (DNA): TGTGCCAGCACGGTAGTCGGAGAGGGTGGCTACACCTTC.